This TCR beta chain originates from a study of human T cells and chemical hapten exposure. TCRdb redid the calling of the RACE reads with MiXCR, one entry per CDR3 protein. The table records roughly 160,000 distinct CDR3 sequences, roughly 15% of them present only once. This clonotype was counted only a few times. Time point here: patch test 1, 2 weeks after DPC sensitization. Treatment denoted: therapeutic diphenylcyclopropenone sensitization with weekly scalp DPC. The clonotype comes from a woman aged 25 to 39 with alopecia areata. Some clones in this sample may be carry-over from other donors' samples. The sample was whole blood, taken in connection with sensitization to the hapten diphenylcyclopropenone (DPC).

In DNA form, the CDR3 reads TGCGCCAGCAGCCACAGGGCCGGGGAGCTGTTTTTT. It translates to CASSHRAGELFF. The V call is TRBV4-1, the J call TRBJ2-2; D perhaps matches TRBD1 (5 bases). The CDR3 loop spans 12 amino acids. The germline gives CDR1 MGHRA, CDR2 YSYEKL. Trimming pared 3 bases from V and 6 bases from J, leaving 5 bases between.